This T cell receptor (beta chain) originates from a study of Ad26.COV2.S vaccination and SARS-CoV-2 variants (TCRdb year 2021). Some background on the complete study: Donors in the vaccine arm were drawn from COV1001, a phase I-IIa trial of Ad26.COV2.S in healthy adults that was multicentre, randomized, double-blind and placebo-controlled. Ad26.COV2.S was given intramuscularly at 5x10^10 or 1x10^11 viral particles, as a single shot or as two shots 56 days apart. TCRbeta repertoire sequencing was used to assess the specificity and breadth of SARS-CoV-2-reactive T cell receptors after Ad26.COV2.S vaccination. A total of 32 samples were included in the TCR-sequenced set, comprising roughly 19 Ad26.COV2.S vaccine recipients, 5 placebo recipients and 8 SARS-CoV-2 convalescent individuals. Trial participants were randomized into five groups of five: low-dose or high-dose Ad26.COV2.S given once or twice, or placebo on both occasions. Investigators did not know the trial group allocation while performing experiments and assessing outcomes. The paper's findings and limits, for the study overall: According to the authors, total T cell responses may have been underestimated by the TCR breadth and depth analyses. Compared with placebo recipients, Ad26.COV2.S recipients showed higher spike-specific TCR breadth (P = 0.0014). Comparing responses between vaccine doses or regimens was not something the study was powered to do. After vaccination, substantial breadth of spike-specific CD8+ and CD4+ T cell responses was reported. Vaccine and placebo recipients had comparable non-spike TCR breadth, which fits with the vaccine containing only spike.

The treatment or condition label for this specimen denotes: 15 to 20 received Ad26.COV2.S at low or high dose, single or two shots; about five received placebo; per-sample allocation not given. Repertoires of vaccine and placebo recipients were sequenced from samples taken on day 63 after the first injection. Cohort 1b enrolled some 25 adults aged 18-55 years at a single site in Boston, USA, between 29 July and 7 August 2020. As a vaccine, Ad26.COV2.S was a replication-incompetent adenovirus type 26 vector that expressed a prefusion-stabilized SARS-CoV-2 spike protein derived from the original Wuhan strain. TCRbeta CDR3 regions were sequenced with the immunoSEQ Assay. After extraction, genomic DNA underwent amplification by bias-controlled multiplex PCR, followed by high-throughput sequencing. On the authors' methods: To quantify the absolute abundance of every unique TCRbeta CDR3 region, sequences were collapsed and filtered. T cell fraction was estimated by normalizing TCRbeta template counts to usable DNA, which was measured by amplifying reference genes present in all nucleated cells. Repertoire TCRs were annotated as SARS-CoV-2-specific by exact matching of V gene, CDR3 amino acid sequence and J gene to a known reactive TCR set. The reference SARS-CoV-2 TCR set was obtained from MIRA and was filtered for enrichment in COVID-19-positive ImmuneCODE repertoires, whereby public or cross-reactive TCRs were removed. Drawing on the MIRA antigens, annotated TCRs were analysed further at the level of specific ORF or position within ORF. Breadth was defined as annotated unique rearrangements over total unique productive rearrangements; depth was the summed frequency of those rearrangements. Group comparisons of TCR breadth used two-sided Wilcoxon rank-sum tests. TCRdb took this table from immuneACCESS and kept in-frame rearrangements with V and J called. Such tables lack part of the clones; where checked against another copy, unresolved V genes explain under half of the gap, and the rest is unexplained. The V and J calls and clone size are taken from that table; D and trimming were inferred from the DNA. A total of about 280,000 clones appear in this sample, about 87% of them only once. Around 3% of the sample belongs to the ten largest clones.

Reading the germline V gene gives CDR1 KGHSH and CDR2 LQKENI. V was cut back by 2 bases and J by 5 bases, leaving a gap of 12 bases between them. Counted from cysteine to phenylalanine, this CDR3 has 15 amino acids. The DNA shown is the 45-base CDR3, in frame from base 1. Concerning this clone: The specificity of this receptor is unknown. No base quality information exists; no much larger clone differs at one position.

The V and J genes are TRBV18 and TRBJ2-2; tentative D gene TRBD1, with 5 bases matching. This clonotype originated in a person between 18 and 65 years old who received the Ad26.COV2.S COVID-19 vaccine or a placebo. The input for sequencing was peripheral blood, taken in a trial of Ad26.COV2.S vaccine versus placebo. The CDR3: CASSPSTGVTGELFF. The bases are TGTGCCAGCTCACCATCAACAGGAGTTACCGGGGAGCTGTTTTTT.